The 18 T cell receptor beta chains presented below share a single source sample, sequenced in a study of CD8+ T cells in alopecia areata (dated by TCRdb to 2016 to 2018). Libraries were made using the immunoSEQ multiplex PCR assay. For TCR sequencing, RNA was extracted from every sample and reverse transcribed into cDNA to serve as template. TCRdb carries this immuneACCESS record with in-frame sequences only. Its versions omit some clonotypes, under half of them owing to an unresolved V gene in the studies checked, with the rest unexplained. The sample includes some 110,000 clones, with over 60% observed a single time. Approximately 2.6% of the sample comes from the top ten. Sequencing was carried out using CD4+ T cells sorted from blood. These TCRs come from a human donor in good health.

This chain joins TRBV30 and TRBJ1-1, with D possibly TRBD1 on 6 matching bases. Germline lookup yields CDR1 GTSNPN and CDR2 SVGIG (reference sequence). This CDR3 has 14 amino acids. V was pared by 2 bases and J by 6 bases, with 16 bases between. The CDR3: CAWSPMGAYSEAFF. CDR3 bases: TGTGCCTGGAGTCCGATGGGGGCGTACTCTGAAGCTTTCTTT.

The chain links TRBV7-3 to TRBJ2-1; 9 positions agree with TRBD2. J was trimmed by 10 bases and V by 5 bases; bases with no gene match: 9. CDR3 length: 14 residues. The germline V gene encodes CDR1 SGHTA and CDR2 FQGTGA. CDR3 residues: CASSGPGLALEQFF. As DNA, the CDR3 is TGTGCCAGCAGCGGGCCGGGACTAGCCCTAGAGCAGTTCTTC.

This clone has just a few counts. Additional DNA sequences in this sample encode the identical CDR3. V and J are TRBV7-9 and TRBJ1-1; D ambiguous. The germline CDR1 and CDR2 sequences are SEHNR and FQNEAQ (reference sequence). CDR3 length: 13 residues. Trimming took 2 bases from V and 1 from J, leaving 5 bases between them. The DNA for the CDR3 is TGTGCCAGCAGCTTAACGGGGAACACTGAAGCTTTCTTT. Amino acids: CASSLTGNTEAFF. Full variable domain (missing parts from reference TRBV7-9 and TRBJ1-1): DTGVSQNPRHKITKRGQNVTFRCDPISEHNRLYWYRQTLGQGPEFLTYFQNEAQLEKSRLLSDRFSAERPKGSFSTLEIQRTEQGDSAMYLCASSLTGNTEAFFGQGTRLTVV.

The rearrangement joins TRBV6-1 to TRBJ2-3; D is undetermined. V lost 8 bases to trimming and J lost 0 bases, with 9 bases between them. This CDR3 is built from 13 residues. Germline assignment: CDR1 MNHNS and CDR2 SASEGT. CDR3 residues: CASGGRSTDTQYF. The CDR3 nucleotides are TGTGCCAGCGGTGGCAGAAGCACAGATACGCAGTATTTT.

The J gene is TRBJ1-1, the V gene TRBV29-1; D unclear. The CDR3 totals 13 residues. The germline CDR1 and CDR2 sequences are SQVTM and ANQGSEA. Trimming removed 7 bases at V and 5 bases at J, with 17 bases between. The CDR3 sequence: CSGYRQAGTEAFF. For the CDR3, the DNA is TGCAGCGGGTATCGGCAGGCCGGGACTGAAGCTTTCTTT.

This clone was found a few times. The chain is built from TRBV29-1 and TRBJ1-1, with D hard to call. The V gene's germline CDR1 is SQVTM and CDR2 ANQGSEA. This CDR3 is 13 amino acids long. The ends were cut back, 4 bases at V and 4 bases at J, with 13 bases in the middle. Here the CDR3 DNA reads TGCAGCGTTGCGACTCGCTTTGGCACTGAAGCTTTCTTT. Translation: CSVATRFGTEAFF.

V gene TRBV5-6 combines with J gene TRBJ2-4; TRBD1 matches 7 bases. CDR1 is SGHDT, CDR2 YYEEEE, per germline. V was pared by 4 bases and J by 6 bases, with 7 bases of the junction left unmatched. The CDR3 sequence is 14 residues long. CDR3 sequence: CASSVTGQLNIQYF. The DNA of the CDR3 is TGTGCCAGCAGCGTCACGGGACAGCTAAACATTCAGTACTTC.

This clone was observed a single time. The CDR3 nucleotides read TGTGCCAGCAGCCAGGGGGACGGATCCTACAATGAGCAGTTCTTC. It encodes CASSQGDGSYNEQFF. The chain joins TRBV4-2 to TRBJ2-1; the D call may be TRBD1 or TRBD2 (5 bases each). The CDR3 totals 15 residues. Germline values: CDR1 LGHNA, CDR2 YNFKEQ. V was pared by 3 bases and J by 1 base, with 10 bases between.

This clone has a handful of counts. The chain is built from TRBV7-2 and TRBJ2-7, with unresolved D. Trimming stripped 5 bases from V and 3 bases from J, with 5 bases between. The CDR3 has 11 amino acids. Germline V CDR1 and CDR2: SGHTA, FQGNSA. The CDR3 sequence: CASSEYYEQYF. CDR3 in DNA: TGTGCCAGCAGCGAATACTACGAGCAGTACTTC.

A few counts support this clone. The gene calls are TRBV5-1 and TRBJ2-1, with a possible D match to TRBD2 (6 bases). This CDR3 contains 14 residues. The germline CDR1 and CDR2 sequences are SGHRS and YFSETQ. Between the trimmed V and J ends, which lost 7 bases and 5 bases, there was a span of 16 bases. The CDR3 DNA sequence: TGCGCCAGCGAGATAGCGGCGATTGACAATGAGCAGTTCTTC. Translation gives CASEIAAIDNEQFF.

The chain recombines TRBV4-1 with TRBJ2-5; D might be TRBD2 (5 bases). Trimming pared 11 bases from V and 1 base from J, leaving 17 bases between. This CDR3 is 14 amino acids long. The V gene's germline CDR1 is MGHRA and CDR2 YSYEKL. This CDR3 reads CARGWRIPQETQYF. Here the CDR3 DNA reads TGCGCCCGCGGGTGGCGGATCCCCCAAGAGACCCAGTACTTC.

This clone came up a few times. The chain combines TRBV7-2 with TRBJ2-3; 10 bases align to TRBD2. CDR3 length: 15 amino acids. The trim removed 1 base at V and 4 bases at J, leaving 2 bases unmatched. In germline, CDR1 is SGHTA, CDR2 FQGNSA. This CDR3 reads CASSLVAGGADTQYF. The CDR3 bases are TGTGCCAGCAGCTTAGTAGCGGGGGGCGCAGATACGCAGTATTTT. The full variable domain, its missing parts supplied by reference TRBV7-2 and TRBJ2-3, is GAGVSQSPSNKVTEKGKDVELRCDPISGHTALYWYRQSLGQGLEFLIYFQGNSAPDKSGLPSDRFSAERTGGSVSTLTIQRTQQEDSAVYLCASSLVAGGADTQYFGPGTRLTVL.

This chain links TRBV11-2 with TRBJ2-6; no firm D call. CDR3 length: 13 amino acids. Germline loops: CDR1 SGHAT, CDR2 FQNNGV. Trimming took off 8 bases at V and 2 bases at J, with 7 bases between the two ends. The CDR3 coding sequence is TGTGCCAGCGGAAACACTGGGGCCAACGTCCTGACTTTC. Protein sequence: CASGNTGANVLTF.

The chain uses TRBV7-9 and TRBJ2-7; weak D call: TRBD2 (5 bases). The CDR3 is made up of 15 amino acids. V dropped 3 bases and J dropped 7 bases, with 19 bases sitting between them. From germline, CDR1 is SEHNR and CDR2 FQNEAQ (reference sequence). For the CDR3, the DNA is TGTGCCAGCAGCTTCTTACCGGGTCTAACGGGGGAGCAGTACTTC. Translation: CASSFLPGLTGEQYF.

This chain joins TRBV18 and TRBJ2-7; D assignment may be TRBD1 or TRBD2 (5 bases each). This CDR3 is 13 amino acids long. Trimming took 5 bases from V and 3 from J, leaving 11 bases between them. CDR1 KGHSH and CDR2 LQKENI come from the germline V gene. The CDR3 reads CASSVTGGYEQYF. The CDR3 nucleotides read TGTGCCAGCTCAGTTACAGGAGGCTACGAGCAGTACTTC.

The V gene is TRBV19, the J gene TRBJ2-3; 8 nucleotides line up with TRBD2. V dropped 5 bases and J dropped 5; count of bases not matched to a gene: 6. This CDR3 spans 14 amino acids. CDR1 LNHDA and CDR2 SQIVND come from the germline V gene (reference sequence). The CDR3 region has the DNA TGTGCCAGTAGTTTGGCGGGGGGAGGAGATACGCAGTATTTT. Residues: CASSLAGGGDTQYF.

V and J are TRBV30 and TRBJ1-3; D is undetermined. The germline V and J ends were trimmed by 0 bases and 2 bases, with 11 bases remaining between them. The CDR3 has 15 amino acids. Germline values: CDR1 GTSNPN, CDR2 SVGIG (reference sequence). The CDR3 DNA follows: TGTGCCTGGAGTGTACCCGGGTTCACTGGAAACACCATATATTTT. As protein: CAWSVPGFTGNTIYF. The whole variable domain, filled in from reference TRBV30 and TRBJ1-3, reads SQTIHQWPATLVQPVGSPLSLECTVEGTSNPNLYWYRQAAGRGLQLLFYSVGIGQISSEVPQNLSASRPQDRQFILSSKKLLLSDSGFYLCAWSVPGFTGNTIYFGEGSWLTVV.

This sequence joins TRBV20-1 and TRBJ2-7, with 7 bases matching TRBD2. Germline V gene sequence: CDR1 DFQATT, CDR2 SNEGSKA (reference sequence). The CDR3 is 11 residues long. With 5 bases clipped from V and 2 bases from J, the junction kept 0 bases outside the gene matches. The DNA of the CDR3 is TGCAGTGCTGGGGGGGCCTACGAGCAGTACTTC. Its translation: CSAGGAYEQYF.